This is a list of T cell receptor beta chains from one sample in a study of T cell repertoires in cytomegalovirus infection. These receptors' antigens are unknown. TCRdb fed the reads into MiXCR, producing one record per CDR3 protein. The repertoire includes about 330,000 distinct CDR3 sequences, roughly 34% of them detected once, and approximately 15% sits in the top ten. The sample consisted of cultured PBMCs, taken from culture after CMV antigen stimulation. These receptors all come from a human donor in good health (CMV status not recorded). Some clones in this sample may be carry-over from other donors' samples. The CDR3 runs from the conserved cysteine through the conserved F or W. A D gene is named only where the DNA matches it firmly. Rows may omit the clone size; those that give it use once, few, many or a size class.

clone_size	d_call	v_call	j_call	cdr3_aa	cdr3_nt
-	TRBD2	TRBV7-3	TRBJ2-1	CASSPRGGLSYNEQFF	TGTGCCAGCAGCCCGCGGGGGGGCCTCTCCTACAATGAGCAGTTCTTC
-	TRBD1	TRBV19	TRBJ2-3	CASSTRTGGTDTQYF	TGTGCCAGTAGTACTCGGACAGGGGGCACAGATACGCAGTATTTT
few	TRBD2	TRBV7-9	TRBJ2-5	CASSRGLATVGPETQYF	TGTGCCAGCAGCCGTGGACTAGCGACGGTCGGGCCGGAGACCCAGTACTTC
-	-	TRBV19	TRBJ2-1	CASTSPGVPYNEQFF	TGTGCCAGTACCTCTCCTGGAGTCCCTTACAATGAGCAGTTCTTC
-	-	TRBV7-3	TRBJ2-3	CASSSRSNLALTDTQYF	TGTGCCAGCAGCTCCCGATCCAATCTAGCGCTCACAGATACGCAGTATTTT
-	-	TRBV4-2	TRBJ2-3	CASSQEGRGGDTQYF	TGTGCCAGCAGCCAAGAGGGCAGGGGGGGAGATACGCAGTATTTT
-	-	TRBV7-2	TRBJ2-3	CASSTHLGATDTQYF	TGTGCCAGCAGCACCCACTTGGGGGCGACAGATACGCAGTATTTT
many	TRBD2	TRBV7-3	TRBJ2-1	CASSPPGLAGGMNEQFF	TGTGCCAGCAGCCCCCCGGGACTAGCGGGAGGGATGAATGAGCAGTTCTTC
few	-	TRBV7-8	TRBJ1-1	CASSPLDGTDEAFF	TGTGCCAGCAGCCCCCTAGACGGGACGGATGAAGCTTTCTTT
-	-	TRBV11-2	TRBJ2-3	CASSLGVAPTDTQYF	TGTGCCAGCAGCTTAGGTGTAGCCCCCACAGATACGCAGTATTTT
few	-	TRBV29-1	TRBJ1-2	CSVDGTGSYGYTF	TGCAGCGTTGATGGCACCGGATCCTATGGCTACACCTTC
-	-	TRBV7-2	TRBJ2-6	CASPRRALSGANVLTF	TGTGCCAGCCCGCGGCGGGCCCTCTCTGGGGCCAACGTCCTGACTTTC
-	-	TRBV6-5	TRBJ1-1	CASSYSRGQGTEAFF	TGTGCCAGCAGTTACTCGCGGGGGCAGGGCACTGAAGCTTTCTTT
few	TRBD1	TRBV2	TRBJ1-1	CASRETGSNTEAFF	TGTGCCAGCAGGGAGACAGGGTCGAACACTGAAGCTTTCTTT
many	-	TRBV7-2	TRBJ1-5	CASSLVREQPQHF	TGTGCCAGCAGCTTAGTCAGGGAACAGCCCCAGCATTTT
many	-	TRBV7-2	TRBJ2-7	CASSLLGTNYEQYF	TGTGCCAGCAGCTTATTAGGCACAAACTACGAGCAGTACTTC
-	TRBD2	TRBV7-2	TRBJ2-1	CASSLRTSGSNEQFF	TGTGCCAGCAGCTTACGGACTAGCGGGAGCAATGAGCAGTTCTTC
few	-	TRBV19	TRBJ2-2	CASSPWYTGELFF	TGTGCCAGTAGTCCGTGGTACACCGGGGAGCTGTTTTTT
few	-	TRBV6-1	TRBJ1-4	CASSEWGSSGKLFF	TGTGCCAGCAGTGAATGGGGTTCTTCTGGAAAACTGTTTTTT
few	TRBD2	TRBV4-3	TRBJ2-5	CASSQRLAGSHLELETQYF	TGCGCCAGCAGCCAGAGACTAGCGGGATCACATTTGGAATTGGAGACCCAGTACTTC
few	-	TRBV7-2	TRBJ1-2	CASSHRDGPYGYTF	TGTGCCAGCAGCCACAGGGACGGCCCCTATGGCTACACCTTC
once	-	TRBV6-1	TRBJ1-1	CASSEAGHTEAFF	TGTGCCAGCAGTGAAGCGGGCCACACTGAAGCTTTCTTT
-	-	TRBV10-3	TRBJ2-5	CATTFRAQETQYF	TGTGCCACCACGTTCAGGGCACAAGAGACCCAGTACTTC
-	TRBD1	TRBV7-8	TRBJ1-2	CASSARLRDREINGYTF	TGTGCCAGCAGCGCCCGCCTCCGGGACAGGGAGATAAATGGCTACACCTTC
-	-	TRBV6-1	TRBJ2-3	CASRPTGDSTDTQYF	TGTGCCAGCAGGCCCACAGGCGATAGCACAGATACGCAGTATTTT
-	-	TRBV28	TRBJ1-4	CASSPQGMDEKLFF	TGTGCCAGCAGTCCTCAGGGGATGGATGAAAAACTGTTTTTT
many	TRBD1	TRBV7-2	TRBJ2-2	CASSRNDRGNTGELFF	TGTGCCAGCAGCCGAAATGACAGGGGGAACACCGGGGAGCTGTTTTTT
few	TRBD2	TRBV28	TRBJ2-2	CASRRRSSGRGTGELFF	TGTGCCAGCAGAAGACGATCTAGCGGGAGAGGAACCGGGGAGCTGTTTTTT
-	TRBD2	TRBV6-2/TRBV6-3	TRBJ2-1	CASREAGVLFGEQFF	TGTGCCAGCAGGGAAGCGGGAGTCCTTTTTGGTGAGCAGTTCTTC
few	TRBD2	TRBV7-9	TRBJ2-2	CASSYLAGTTGELFF	TGTGCCAGCAGCTACCTAGCGGGAACCACCGGGGAGCTGTTTTTT
few	-	TRBV12-3/TRBV12-4	TRBJ1-5	CASSTSARQPQHF	TGTGCCAGCAGTACCTCTGCGAGGCAGCCCCAGCATTTT
-	TRBD1	TRBV7-2	TRBJ1-6	CASSADRARNSPLHF	TGTGCCAGCAGCGCGGACAGGGCCCGTAATTCACCCCTCCACTTT
once	TRBD1	TRBV4-3	TRBJ2-1	CASSSGQGTGEQFF	TGCGCCAGCAGCTCGGGACAGGGGACAGGGGAGCAGTTCTTC
-	TRBD2	TRBV10-3	TRBJ2-3	CAISGASGRYSTDTQYF	TGTGCCATCAGTGGGGCTAGCGGACGTTATAGCACAGATACGCAGTATTTT
few	TRBD2	TRBV6-2/TRBV6-3	TRBJ2-5	CASAPGWREGETQYF	TGTGCCAGCGCCCCGGGATGGCGGGAGGGAGAGACCCAGTACTTC
-	-	TRBV5-1	TRBJ1-2	CASSLAEEYGYTF	TGCGCCAGCAGCTTGGCCGAGGAATATGGCTACACCTTC
few	TRBD2	TRBV6-6	TRBJ2-7	CASSHHGTSGSYEQYF	TGTGCCAGCAGTCACCACGGGACTAGCGGATCCTACGAGCAGTACTTC
-	-	TRBV12-3/TRBV12-4	TRBJ2-3	CASPPQPGSGGDTQYF	TGTGCCAGCCCTCCCCAGCCCGGGAGTGGAGGAGATACGCAGTATTTT
-	TRBD1	TRBV4-1	TRBJ1-1	CASSQVDRDTEAFF	TGCGCCAGCAGCCAAGTTGACAGGGACACTGAAGCTTTCTTT